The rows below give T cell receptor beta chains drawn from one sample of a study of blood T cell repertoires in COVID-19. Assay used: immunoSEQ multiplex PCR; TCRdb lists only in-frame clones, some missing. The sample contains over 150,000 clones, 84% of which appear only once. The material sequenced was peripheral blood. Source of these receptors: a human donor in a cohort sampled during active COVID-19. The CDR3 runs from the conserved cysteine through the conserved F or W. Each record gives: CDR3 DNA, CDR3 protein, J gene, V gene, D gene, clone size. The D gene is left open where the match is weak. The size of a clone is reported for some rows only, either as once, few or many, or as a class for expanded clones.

cdr3_nt: TGTGCCAGCAGCCTTGACAGGGAGTGGTCACCCCTCCACTTT
cdr3_aa: CASSLDREWSPLHF
j_call: TRBJ1-6
v_call: TRBV6-7
d_call: TRBD1
clone_size: -

cdr3_nt: TGTGCCAGCACGGAGGGGACTGCCTACGAGCAGTACTTC
cdr3_aa: CASTEGTAYEQYF
j_call: TRBJ2-7
v_call: TRBV28
d_call: -
clone_size: -

cdr3_nt: TGTGCCAGCAGTTTATGGGACTACGTAAACACTGAAGCTTTCTTT
cdr3_aa: CASSLWDYVNTEAFF
j_call: TRBJ1-1
v_call: TRBV28
d_call: -
clone_size: -

cdr3_nt: TGTGCCAGCAGCTTAGCCGGCTCCTACAATGAGCAGTTCTTC
cdr3_aa: CASSLAGSYNEQFF
j_call: TRBJ2-1
v_call: TRBV7-8
d_call: -
clone_size: -

cdr3_nt: TGTGCCAGCGCGGCGGGGTACACCGGGGAGCTGTTTTTT
cdr3_aa: CASAAGYTGELFF
j_call: TRBJ2-2
v_call: TRBV19
d_call: -
clone_size: -

cdr3_nt: TGTGCCAGCAGGGGGACAGGGGTTGAACCCCTCCACTTT
cdr3_aa: CASRGTGVEPLHF
j_call: TRBJ1-6
v_call: TRBV2
d_call: TRBD1
clone_size: -

cdr3_nt: TGTGCCAGCAGCCAAACACGGGACTATGGCTACACCTTC
cdr3_aa: CASSQTRDYGYTF
j_call: TRBJ1-2
v_call: TRBV14
d_call: -
clone_size: -

cdr3_nt: TGTGCCAGCAGTTACTCGATATTTCTGAGCGGGGAAAAAAACATTCAGTACTTC
cdr3_aa: CASSYSIFLSGEKNIQYF
j_call: TRBJ2-4
v_call: TRBV6-2/TRBV6-3
d_call: TRBD2
clone_size: -

cdr3_nt: TGCGCCAGCAGTGAGTCCGACAGGATGGACATTCAGTACTTC
cdr3_aa: CASSESDRMDIQYF
j_call: TRBJ2-4
v_call: TRBV10-1
d_call: -
clone_size: -

cdr3_nt: TGTGCCAGCTCACCGGGACAGGGACGCTACGAGCAGTACTTC
cdr3_aa: CASSPGQGRYEQYF
j_call: TRBJ2-7
v_call: TRBV28
d_call: TRBD1
clone_size: -

cdr3_nt: TGTGCCAGCAGTCCCCGGGAATATGGTTACGAGCAGTACTTC
cdr3_aa: CASSPREYGYEQYF
j_call: TRBJ2-7
v_call: TRBV6-5
d_call: -
clone_size: -

cdr3_nt: TGTGCCAGCAGCTTGTTCGGGACTAGCGGGAGAGGGCAAGAGACCCAGTACTTC
cdr3_aa: CASSLFGTSGRGQETQYF
j_call: TRBJ2-5
v_call: TRBV5-6
d_call: TRBD2
clone_size: -

cdr3_nt: TGTGCCAGCAGCTCCCTAGCGGGAGTGTCAAATGAGCAGTTCTTC
cdr3_aa: CASSSLAGVSNEQFF
j_call: TRBJ2-1
v_call: TRBV14
d_call: TRBD2
clone_size: -

cdr3_nt: TGTGCCAGCAGCTTAGGGGACGGGGGTCTGGACACTGAAGCTTTCTTT
cdr3_aa: CASSLGDGGLDTEAFF
j_call: TRBJ1-1
v_call: TRBV7-9
d_call: -
clone_size: -

cdr3_nt: TGTGCCAGCAGCTTGGCCTTACAGGGAAATTACGAGCAGTACTTC
cdr3_aa: CASSLALQGNYEQYF
j_call: TRBJ2-7
v_call: TRBV5-6
d_call: -
clone_size: -

cdr3_nt: TGTGCCAGCAGCTTAGAATCAGGGGTCAGGCAGCCCCAGCATTTT
cdr3_aa: CASSLESGVRQPQHF
j_call: TRBJ1-5
v_call: TRBV7-2
d_call: -
clone_size: once

cdr3_nt: TGTGCCAGCAGCTTCTATTACAATGAGCAGTTCTTC
cdr3_aa: CASSFYYNEQFF
j_call: TRBJ2-1
v_call: TRBV7-2
d_call: -
clone_size: -

cdr3_nt: TGCAGCGTTGGCTCCTACGGGCAGCCCCAGCATTTT
cdr3_aa: CSVGSYGQPQHF
j_call: TRBJ1-5
v_call: TRBV29-1
d_call: -
clone_size: many

cdr3_nt: TGTGCCAGCAGCTTAGGACTAGCGGGAGATACGCAGTATTTT
cdr3_aa: CASSLGLAGDTQYF
j_call: TRBJ2-3
v_call: TRBV7-2
d_call: TRBD2
clone_size: -

cdr3_nt: TGTGCCAGCAGCCAAGACGGAGGGGCCGCTGGAAACACCATATATTTT
cdr3_aa: CASSQDGGAAGNTIYF
j_call: TRBJ1-3
v_call: TRBV4-2
d_call: -
clone_size: -

cdr3_nt: TGTGCCAGCAGTTACGACAGGGGCCGAGCCGCCCAGTACTTC
cdr3_aa: CASSYDRGRAAQYF
j_call: TRBJ2-5
v_call: TRBV6-5
d_call: TRBD1
clone_size: -

cdr3_nt: TGTGCCAGCAGCTTCCCCTCCCGGACAGCAAACACCGGGGAGCTGTTTTTT
cdr3_aa: CASSFPSRTANTGELFF
j_call: TRBJ2-2
v_call: TRBV7-9
d_call: -
clone_size: few

cdr3_nt: TGTGCCAGCAGTGAAGGGACAGTCGAGCAGTTCTTC
cdr3_aa: CASSEGTVEQFF
j_call: TRBJ2-1
v_call: TRBV28
d_call: TRBD1
clone_size: -

cdr3_nt: TGTGCCAGCAGTGATTTGGCTGGGCTAGCCAAAAACATTCAGTACTTC
cdr3_aa: CASSDLAGLAKNIQYF
j_call: TRBJ2-4
v_call: TRBV2
d_call: -
clone_size: -

cdr3_nt: TGTGCCTGGAGTGTAGCATCTCACAATGAGCAGTTCTTC
cdr3_aa: CAWSVASHNEQFF
j_call: TRBJ2-1
v_call: TRBV30
d_call: -
clone_size: -

cdr3_nt: TGTGCCAGCAGCGGGCCAGGGGCAGGCAATCAGCCCCAGCATTTT
cdr3_aa: CASSGPGAGNQPQHF
j_call: TRBJ1-5
v_call: TRBV5-6
d_call: -
clone_size: few

cdr3_nt: TGTGCCAGCAGCTCCGAGACAGGCGGGCTTAATTCACCCCTCCACTTT
cdr3_aa: CASSSETGGLNSPLHF
j_call: TRBJ1-6
v_call: TRBV7-9
d_call: -
clone_size: -

cdr3_nt: TGCGCCAGCAGCTTGTGGGGCCTGGGGAGGAGGTTCGATACGCAGTATTTT
cdr3_aa: CASSLWGLGRRFDTQYF
j_call: TRBJ2-3
v_call: TRBV5-1
d_call: -
clone_size: -

cdr3_nt: TGTGCCAGCGGCAGCGGGGGGCTCTACGAGCAGTACTTC
cdr3_aa: CASGSGGLYEQYF
j_call: TRBJ2-7
v_call: TRBV27
d_call: TRBD2
clone_size: -

cdr3_nt: TGTGCCAGCAGTTATTTAGCGGGGGAGCAGTACTTC
cdr3_aa: CASSYLAGEQYF
j_call: TRBJ2-7
v_call: TRBV27
d_call: TRBD2
clone_size: -

cdr3_nt: TGTGCCAGCAGCTTAGCAGGACAGGGGGTCGGGGAGCTGTTTTTT
cdr3_aa: CASSLAGQGVGELFF
j_call: TRBJ2-2
v_call: TRBV11-2
d_call: TRBD1
clone_size: many

cdr3_nt: TGTGCCAGCTCACTGGACAGGATGAATTCACCCCTCCACTTT
cdr3_aa: CASSLDRMNSPLHF
j_call: TRBJ1-6
v_call: TRBV18
d_call: TRBD1
clone_size: once

cdr3_nt: TGTGCCAGCAGTGGAGGACTAGCGGGAGTCGGCACCGGGGAGCTGTTTTTT
cdr3_aa: CASSGGLAGVGTGELFF
j_call: TRBJ2-2
v_call: TRBV25-1
d_call: TRBD2
clone_size: -

cdr3_nt: TGCGCCAGCAGCCCCGGGTACCCTGAAGCTTTCTTT
cdr3_aa: CASSPGYPEAFF
j_call: TRBJ1-1
v_call: TRBV4-1
d_call: -
clone_size: -

cdr3_nt: TGCGCCAGCAGTAGTAGCGGAAGACGAGAGACCCAGTACTTC
cdr3_aa: CASSSSGRRETQYF
j_call: TRBJ2-5
v_call: TRBV10-1
d_call: -
clone_size: once

cdr3_nt: TGTGCCAGCAGTCTACTCAGGGGGTCTAATGAAAAACTGTTTTTT
cdr3_aa: CASSLLRGSNEKLFF
j_call: TRBJ1-4
v_call: TRBV28
d_call: TRBD1
clone_size: -

cdr3_nt: TGCGCCAGCCCTCTTCTGGGGCCAATCGAAAAACTGTTTTTT
cdr3_aa: CASPLLGPIEKLFF
j_call: TRBJ1-4
v_call: TRBV23-1
d_call: -
clone_size: -

cdr3_nt: TGTGCCAGCATCCGAACTCTCAGGGCCGGGGAGCTGTTTTTT
cdr3_aa: CASIRTLRAGELFF
j_call: TRBJ2-2
v_call: TRBV6-5
d_call: -
clone_size: -

cdr3_nt: TGTGCCAGCAGCAAGCTTGTTGGCGGAGATACGCAGTATTTT
cdr3_aa: CASSKLVGGDTQYF
j_call: TRBJ2-3
v_call: TRBV11-1
d_call: -
clone_size: -

cdr3_nt: TGTGCCAGCTCACCACACCGACAGGGTCTGGATCGGGATACGCAGTATTTT
cdr3_aa: CASSPHRQGLDRDTQYF
j_call: TRBJ2-3
v_call: TRBV18
d_call: TRBD1
clone_size: -

cdr3_nt: TGTGCCAGCAGCCGTTTTCCCGGCGGGGATACGCAGTATTTT
cdr3_aa: CASSRFPGGDTQYF
j_call: TRBJ2-3
v_call: TRBV11-2
d_call: -
clone_size: -

cdr3_nt: TGTGCCAGCAGCCCTTCGGGAGCCCCAGATACGCAGTATTTT
cdr3_aa: CASSPSGAPDTQYF
j_call: TRBJ2-3
v_call: TRBV3-1/TRBV3-2
d_call: -
clone_size: -

cdr3_nt: TGTGCCAGCAGTTTAGAGGGACAGAGAAACATTCAGTACTTC
cdr3_aa: CASSLEGQRNIQYF
j_call: TRBJ2-4
v_call: TRBV28
d_call: TRBD1
clone_size: -

cdr3_nt: TGTGCCAGCAGCTTGGGGAGTACCGGGGAGCTGTTTTTT
cdr3_aa: CASSLGSTGELFF
j_call: TRBJ2-2
v_call: TRBV5-5
d_call: -
clone_size: few

cdr3_nt: TGTGCCAGCAGCCCGACAGGGCGTTACGAGCAGTACTTC
cdr3_aa: CASSPTGRYEQYF
j_call: TRBJ2-7
v_call: TRBV27
d_call: TRBD1
clone_size: -

cdr3_nt: TGTGCCAGCAGTTTATCGCCAGGGGCCAATGAGCAGTTCTTC
cdr3_aa: CASSLSPGANEQFF
j_call: TRBJ2-1
v_call: TRBV28
d_call: -
clone_size: -

cdr3_nt: TGTGCCACCGAAACCGGGACAGGGGTTAGCGAGACCCAGTACTTC
cdr3_aa: CATETGTGVSETQYF
j_call: TRBJ2-5
v_call: TRBV28
d_call: TRBD1
clone_size: -

cdr3_nt: TGTGCCAGCACTAAGGCGGGATCCTACAATGAGCAGTTCTTC
cdr3_aa: CASTKAGSYNEQFF
j_call: TRBJ2-1
v_call: TRBV2
d_call: -
clone_size: -

cdr3_nt: TGTGCCAGCAGGTTACAGGGTAACCCAAAACTGTTTTTT
cdr3_aa: CASRLQGNPKLFF
j_call: TRBJ1-4
v_call: TRBV6-5
d_call: -
clone_size: many

cdr3_nt: TGTGCCAGCAGTTACCCGACAGGGGGCTTCAGCAATCAGCCCCAGCATTTT
cdr3_aa: CASSYPTGGFSNQPQHF
j_call: TRBJ1-5
v_call: TRBV27
d_call: TRBD1
clone_size: few

cdr3_nt: TGTGCCAGCAGCGTAGGACTTCTTGGCACAGATACGCAGTATTTT
cdr3_aa: CASSVGLLGTDTQYF
j_call: TRBJ2-3
v_call: TRBV9
d_call: -
clone_size: -

cdr3_nt: TGTGCCAGCACTCATGACAGGAACACTGAAGCTTTCTTT
cdr3_aa: CASTHDRNTEAFF
j_call: TRBJ1-1
v_call: TRBV6-5
d_call: -
clone_size: few

cdr3_nt: TGTGCCAGCAGCTTAGTTGGGACAGTAGAAAAACTGTTTTTT
cdr3_aa: CASSLVGTVEKLFF
j_call: TRBJ1-4
v_call: TRBV7-9
d_call: TRBD1
clone_size: few

cdr3_nt: TGTGCCAGCAGTCCCGGGACAGGGAATGGCTACACCTTC
cdr3_aa: CASSPGTGNGYTF
j_call: TRBJ1-2
v_call: TRBV2
d_call: TRBD1
clone_size: few

cdr3_nt: TGTGCCTGGAGTGTACAGATGGGTCTTTTCCTCTCCTACGAGCAGTACTTC
cdr3_aa: CAWSVQMGLFLSYEQYF
j_call: TRBJ2-7
v_call: TRBV30
d_call: -
clone_size: -

cdr3_nt: TGTGCCAGCAGTGATTTACTCCCAGCGGGGACCTACAATGAGCAGTTCTTC
cdr3_aa: CASSDLLPAGTYNEQFF
j_call: TRBJ2-1
v_call: TRBV2
d_call: TRBD2
clone_size: -

cdr3_nt: TGTGCCTGGAGTGTAGCGTCAGGAAACACCATATATTTT
cdr3_aa: CAWSVASGNTIYF
j_call: TRBJ1-3
v_call: TRBV30
d_call: -
clone_size: -

cdr3_nt: TGCGCCAGTTCGCCGCCGTCAGGGCGCACAGATACGCAGTATTTT
cdr3_aa: CASSPPSGRTDTQYF
j_call: TRBJ2-3
v_call: TRBV5-1
d_call: -
clone_size: -

cdr3_nt: TGTGCCAGTAGTATGGCGACAGGGGGATCAGATACGCAGTATTTT
cdr3_aa: CASSMATGGSDTQYF
j_call: TRBJ2-3
v_call: TRBV19
d_call: TRBD1
clone_size: -

cdr3_nt: TGTGCCAGCACCCCCTTCCCCAATTCACCCCTCCACTTT
cdr3_aa: CASTPFPNSPLHF
j_call: TRBJ1-6
v_call: TRBV2
d_call: -
clone_size: -